A single sample is the source of the 15 T cell receptor beta chains below, sequenced in a study of Graves' ophthalmopathy and Graves' hyperthyroidism. TCR beta CDR3 amplification used RNA transcripts. First-round RT-PCR with HTBI primers preceded a second-round multiplex PCR. Using its own MiXCR run on the multiplex PCR reads, TCRdb lists one record per CDR3 protein. The sample carries about 740,000 distinct CDR3 sequences, about 44% recorded once. The sample was peripheral blood. All receptors come from an adult man with Graves' ophthalmopathy.

This clonotype was detected only a few times. J is TRBJ2-7 and V is TRBV14, with D perhaps matching TRBD1 (6 bases). Trimming took 2 bases from V and 6 from J, leaving 11 bases between them. Germline CDR1 and CDR2: SGHDN and FVKESK. CDR3 length: 13 residues. CDR3 nucleotide sequence: TGTGCCAGCAGCCAATATGGGACAACCGAGCAGTACTTC. Translated: CASSQYGTTEQYF. Variable domain in full (rest from reference TRBV14 and TRBJ2-7): EAGVTQFPSHSVIEKGQTVTLRCDPISGHDNLYWYRRVMGKEIKFLLHFVKESKQDESGMPNNRFLAERTGGTYSTLKVQPAELEDSGVYFCASSQYGTTEQYFGPGTRLTVT.

On this clonotype itself: One end of the junction fails to match germline, which may point to a read error. This chain connects TRBV24-1 to TRBJ1-5; D gene unclear. The CDR3 is made up of 14 amino acids. The germline CDR1 and CDR2 sequences are KGHDR and SFDVKD. Here the CDR3 DNA reads TGTGCCAGCAGTGCCGCCAGCGGGAGACAGCCCCAGCATTTT. Translating gives CASSAASGRQPQHF.

Concerning this clonotype itself: This may come from a read error, since a much larger clone is one base off. The rearrangement links TRBV7-2 to TRBJ2-7, with D perhaps TRBD2 (5 bases). CDR3 length equals 14 residues. With 5 bases removed from V and 3 bases from J, the gap between germline ends came to 14 bases. CDR1 is SGHTA and CDR2 is FQGNSA in the germline V gene. CDR3 bases: TGTGCCAGCAGCGAGTCGCCAGCGGACTACGAGCAGTACGTC. Translating it yields CASSESPADYEQYV.

This clonotype was detected many times. The CDR3 protein is CASSSPVWGQETQYF. CDR3 DNA sequence: TGTGCCAGCAGCTCTCCGGTGTGGGGCCAAGAGACCCAGTACTTC. The chain links TRBV7-9 to TRBJ2-5; D is unclear. The germline V and J ends were trimmed by 4 bases and 1 base, with 13 bases remaining between them. Looked up from germline, CDR1 is SEHNR and CDR2 is FQNEAQ (reference sequence). The CDR3 loop spans 15 amino acids.

At least ten counts were recorded for this clonotype. The V gene is TRBV11-3, the J gene TRBJ1-4; 7 bases are a match to TRBD1. CDR1 and CDR2 (germline): SGHNT, YENEEA. The CDR3 is 14 amino acids. V shed 4 bases, J shed 13 bases, and the junction held 12 bases outside the gene matches. This CDR3 reads CASSSSDRAPSLFF. The CDR3 DNA is TGTGCCAGCAGCTCGAGCGACAGGGCCCCATCACTGTTTTTT.

There are a few counts of this clonotype. The junction shows a germline mismatch at one end, possibly a read error. The rearrangement links TRBV10-2 to TRBJ2-7, with 10 bases lining up with TRBD2. The CDR3 totals 15 residues. Germline-derived CDR1 and CDR2 are WSHSY and SAAADI. The CDR3 DNA sequence: TGTGCCAGCAGTTACCGACTAGCGGGTCCCCTCGAGCAGTACTTC. Residues: CASSYRLAGPLEQYF.

This clonotype showed up many times. The V gene is TRBV24-1, the J gene TRBJ2-5, with D perhaps TRBD1 (6 bases). The CDR3 extends over 14 amino acids. Germline V lookup: CDR1 KGHDR, CDR2 SFDVKD. Trimming removed 5 bases at V and 2 bases at J, with 11 bases between. The CDR3 DNA reads TGTGCCACCAGTGCATCAGGGGATCAAGAGACCCAGTACTTC. Amino acid sequence: CATSASGDQETQYF.

This rearrangement joins TRBV18 to TRBJ2-7; TRBD2 is a possible D gene (6 bases). The CDR3 runs 14 residues. Trimming left V 2 bases short and J 2 bases short, with 10 bases between. CDR1 is KGHSH and CDR2 is LQKENI in the germline V gene. The CDR3 DNA reads TGTGCCAGCTCACCATCTAGCGAGACCTACGAGCAGTACTTC. Translating it yields CASSPSSETYEQYF. Based on the CDR3 plus reference TRBV18 and TRBJ2-7, the full variable domain is NAGVMQNPRHLVRRRGQEARLRCSPMKGHSHVYWYRQLPEEGLKFMVYLQKENIIDESGMPKERFSAEFPKEGPSILRIQQVVRGDSAAYFCASSPSSETYEQYFGPGTRLTVT.

This clonotype has only a few counts. This chain connects TRBV9 to TRBJ1-3, with D unresolved. Between the trimmed V and J ends, which lost 2 bases and 2 bases, there was a span of 11 bases. CDR1 and CDR2 (germline): SGDLS, YYNGEE. The CDR3 has 15 amino acids. The CDR3 reads CASSVGRRAGNTIYF. The CDR3, as DNA: TGTGCCAGCAGCGTCGGACGAAGGGCTGGAAACACCATATATTTT. The whole variable domain, filled in from reference TRBV9 and TRBJ1-3, reads DSGVTQTPKHLITATGQRVTLRCSPRSGDLSVYWYQQSLDQGLQFLIQYYNGEERAKGNILERFSAQQFPDLHSELNLSSLELGDSALYFCASSVGRRAGNTIYFGEGSWLTVV.

For the CDR3, the DNA is TGTGCCACCAGTGATTTCCAGGGGGCGCGTGATGAGCAGTTCTTC. It translates to CATSDFQGARDEQFF. The chain employs TRBV24-1 and TRBJ2-7; 8 bases line up with TRBD1. The J call may not be correct, given that the DNA end is closer to TRBJ2-1. Looked up from germline, CDR1 is KGHDR and CDR2 is SFDVKD. CDR3 length: 15 residues.

This clonotype was seen ten or more times. The V call is TRBV7-9, the J call TRBJ2-5; TRBD1 is a possible D gene (5 bases). V was trimmed by 5 bases and J by 13 bases, leaving 17 bases between them. The CDR3 loop spans 12 amino acids. Looked up from germline, CDR1 is SEHNR and CDR2 is FQNEAQ (reference sequence). The CDR3 loop is CASSPTGTFWYF. Written as DNA, the CDR3 is TGTGCCAGCAGCCCAACAGGCACATTCTGGTACTTC.

DNA for the CDR3: TGTGCCAGCAGCTTCAAGCCGGACAATGAGCAGTTCTTC. This codes for CASSFKPDNEQFF. This chain connects TRBV7-2 to TRBJ2-5, with D uncertain. The DNA matches TRBJ2-1 better at its end, which makes the J call doubtful. The CDR3 has 13 amino acids. Germline CDR1 SGHTA, CDR2 FQGNSA.

V is TRBV6-5 and J is TRBJ1-6; the D is unclear. V was clipped by 0 bases and J by 6 bases, with 9 bases between them. In germline, CDR1 is MNHEY, CDR2 SVGAGI. This CDR3 spans 15 amino acids. The CDR3 reads CASSYSSSRNSPLHF. The CDR3, as DNA: TGTGCCAGCAGTTACTCATCCTCCCGTAATTCACCCCTCCACTTT.

This chain uses TRBV7-3 with TRBJ1-6, with D perhaps matching TRBD1 (5 bases). The CDR3 length is 16 residues. Trimming took 5 bases from V and 7 from J, leaving 18 bases between them. Germline V lookup: CDR1 SGHTA, CDR2 FQGTGA. The CDR3: CASSQGSGTGNSPLHF. The DNA of the CDR3 is TGTGCCAGCAGCCAGGGCTCCGGGACTGGCAATTCACCCCTCCACTTT.

This sequence joins TRBV20-1 and TRBJ2-5; D perhaps matches TRBD1 (8 bases). V was shortened by 4 bases and J by 5 bases, with 11 bases between the two germline ends. This CDR3 is 12 amino acids long. The germline V gene encodes CDR1 DFQATT and CDR2 SNEGSKA (reference sequence). CDR3 sequence reads: CSAKQGGETQYF. In DNA, the CDR3 is TGCAGTGCTAAACAGGGGGGGGAGACCCAGTACTTC.